This T cell receptor beta chain appears in the sequencing data of a study of Graves' ophthalmopathy and Graves' hyperthyroidism. Study outcomes and limitations: Blood contained most expanded thyroid clonotypes exceeding 0.001 frequency. Discrimination between ophthalmopathy and stable hyperthyroidism by a 13-signature model showed about 88% sensitivity and about 80% specificity.

As the template, RNA transcripts were used to amplify TCR beta CDR3 regions. The library came from an HTBI-primed first-round RT-PCR and a second-round multiplex PCR. MiXCR was run by TCRdb on the multiplex PCR reads, yielding one entry per CDR3 protein. The table includes over 200,000 distinct CDR3 sequences, 25% to 30% detected once. Regarding this clonotype: The antigen is undetermined.

Clinical symptoms, serum thyroxine, TRAb, thyroid ultrasound and orbital computed tomography determined diagnosis. Isolation of PBMCs was performed using about 9.9 ml of fresh peripheral blood. The CDR3 runs to 16 residues. Germline assignment: CDR1 SGHAT and CDR2 FQNNGV. Trimming at V came to 4 bases and at J to 6 bases, leaving 8 bases not matched to a gene. The clonotype originates from a man in his forties or fifties with Graves' ophthalmopathy. The chain combines TRBV11-2 with TRBJ2-2, with 10 nucleotides matching TRBD2. Material: peripheral blood. In DNA form, the CDR3 reads TGTGCCAGCAGCTCCTCAGCGGGAGGGCGGGCCGGGGAGCTGTTTTTT. It yields the protein CASSSSAGGRAGELFF. Drawing the rest from reference TRBV11-2 and TRBJ2-2, the complete variable domain is EAGVAQSPRYKIIEKRQSVAFWCNPISGHATLYWYQQILGQGPKLLIQFQNNGVVDDSQLPKDRFSAERLKGVDSTLKIQPAKLEDSAVYLCASSSSAGGRAGELFFGEGSRLTVL.